This is a list of T cell receptor beta chains from one sample in a study of T cells in Graves' hyperthyroidism and ophthalmopathy. TCRdb called the multiplex PCR reads again in MiXCR, with one record for every CDR3 protein. This table holds approximately 510,000 distinct CDR3 sequences, 35% to 50% found once. Material for sequencing was peripheral blood or thyroid tissue (not recorded which). The source is an adult woman with Graves' disease, either hyperthyroidism or ophthalmopathy (not recorded which). Each CDR3 is given with its conserved first and last residue. The D gene is left open where the match is weak. Only some rows state a clone size, as once, few, many or a class for expanded clones.

size,D,J,V,CDR3,DNA
-,TRBD1,TRBJ2-7,TRBV7-9,CASSSDRGFNGQYF,TGTGCCAGCAGCTCGGACAGGGGGTTCAACGGGCAGTACTTC
-,-,TRBJ2-5,TRBV24-1,CAIREAETQYF,TGTGCCATCAGGGAAGCTGAGACCCAGTACTTC
-,TRBD1,TRBJ2-5,TRBV20-1,CSASSWDRLGETQYF,TGCAGTGCCAGCAGCTGGGACAGGCTCGGGGAGACCCAGTACTTC
-,TRBD1,TRBJ2-7,TRBV2,CASSSGQDEQYF,TGTGCCAGCAGTTCCGGACAGGACGAGCAGTACTTC
-,-,TRBJ1-5,TRBV28,CASTLPPGNQPQHF,TGTGCCAGCACACTCCCACCGGGAAATCAGCCCCAGCATTTT
few,TRBD1,TRBJ2-7,TRBV10-3,CAISPTTGGKFYEQYF,TGTGCCATCAGCCCAACTACAGGGGGAAAGTTTTACGAGCAGTACTTC
many,-,TRBJ1-2,TRBV7-2,CASSLERGGYTF,TGTGCCAGCAGCTTAGAACGGGGCGGCTACACCTTC
-,TRBD2,TRBJ2-5,TRBV29-1,CSVVLAGGPVVQTQYF,TGCAGCGTAGTACTAGCGGGAGGGCCGGTCGTGCAGACCCAGTACTTC
many,-,TRBJ1-1,TRBV5-6,CASSSEGQMNTEAFF,TGTGCCAGCAGTTCCGAGGGACAAATGAACACTGAAGCTTTCTTT
-,-,TRBJ2-2,TRBV29-1,CSVGAGGRNTGELFF,TGCAGCGTTGGGGCTGGGGGGCGGAACACCGGGGAGCTGTTTTTT
-,-,TRBJ2-5,TRBV7-2,CASSLASGHQETQYF,TGTGCCAGCAGCTTAGCTAGCGGACACCAAGAGACCCAGTACTTC
-,-,TRBJ1-1,TRBV15,CATARGSTENTEAFF,TGTGCCACCGCCCGCGGCAGCACAGAAAACACTGAAGCTTTCTTT
-,-,TRBJ1-1,TRBV29-1,CSVVPETEAFF,TGCAGCGTTGTACCGGAGACTGAAGCTTTCTTT
-,-,TRBJ1-2,TRBV15,CATSSRTVDYGYTF,TGTGCCACCAGCAGCCGGACAGTCGACTATGGCTACACCTTC
-,TRBD1,TRBJ2-2,TRBV12-3/TRBV12-4,CASRDGQGAYTGELFF,TGTGCCAGCAGGGACGGACAGGGGGCTTACACCGGGGAGCTGTTTTTT
-,-,TRBJ2-6,TRBV19,CASSRTGRAGANVLTF,TGTGCCAGTAGTAGGACAGGGAGGGCTGGGGCCAACGTCCTGACTTTC
few,-,TRBJ2-7,TRBV12-3/TRBV12-4,CASSLKDYEQYF,TGTGCCAGCAGTTTAAAAGACTACGAGCAGTACTTC
many,-,TRBJ1-6,TRBV12-3/TRBV12-4,CASSQTQGKSPLHF,TGTGCCAGCAGTCAAACCCAGGGGAAATCACCCCTCCACTTT
-,-,TRBJ1-2,TRBV7-2,CASTHLGNYGYTF,TGTGCCAGCACCCACCTAGGGAACTATGGCTACACCTTC
-,-,TRBJ1-1,TRBV29-1,CSGGMPTEAFF,TGCAGCGGAGGGATGCCCACTGAAGCTTTCTTT
-,-,TRBJ1-3,TRBV14,CASSKGRNTIYF,TGTGCCAGCAGCAAGGGAAGAAACACCATATATTTT
-,-,TRBJ2-5,TRBV10-3,CAISDRPAGETQYF,TGTGCCATCAGTGACCGACCGGCGGGAGAGACCCAGTACTTC
-,TRBD1,TRBJ2-5,TRBV9,CASSVRALGTGTGETQYF,TGTGCCAGCAGCGTCCGGGCCCTCGGGACAGGGACGGGAGAGACCCAGTACTTC
-,TRBD2,TRBJ2-7,TRBV7-9,CASSYNGRVYEQYF,TGTGCCAGCAGTTACAACGGGAGGGTTTACGAGCAGTACTTC
few,-,TRBJ2-5,TRBV28,CASSLRFGKETQYF,TGTGCCAGCAGTTTAAGATTCGGGAAGGAGACCCAGTACTTC
-,TRBD1,TRBJ1-2,TRBV5-1,CASSLMGTGTGYTF,TGCGCCAGCAGCTTGATGGGGACAGGGACTGGCTACACCTTC
few,TRBD1,TRBJ1-4,TRBV7-9,CASSHRTGTNEKLFF,TGTGCCAGCAGCCATAGGACAGGAACTAATGAAAAACTGTTTTTT
-,-,TRBJ1-2,TRBV7-2,CASSPWDKVGYTF,TGTGCCAGCAGCCCTTGGGACAAGGTTGGCTACACCTTC
few,-,TRBJ1-5,TRBV6-5,CASSQPQGYSNQPQHF,TGTGCCAGCAGTCAACCTCAGGGTTATAGCAATCAGCCCCAGCATTTT
few,-,TRBJ2-2,TRBV7-8,CASSFASRTRGELFF,TGTGCCAGCAGCTTCGCATCCAGGACGCGCGGGGAGCTGTTTTTT
few,TRBD1,TRBJ2-2,TRBV5-8,CASSLGNTGTDTGELFF,TGTGCCAGCAGCTTGGGGAATACCGGGACAGACACCGGGGAGCTGTTTTTT
-,TRBD2,TRBJ2-2,TRBV7-6,CASSLGTSLWPGELFF,TGTGCCAGCAGCTTAGGGACTAGCTTGTGGCCCGGGGAGCTGTTTTTT
many,-,TRBJ1-3,TRBV11-2,CASSPPPGSSSGNTIYF,TGTGCCAGCAGCCCTCCTCCGGGATCGAGCTCTGGAAACACCATATATTTT